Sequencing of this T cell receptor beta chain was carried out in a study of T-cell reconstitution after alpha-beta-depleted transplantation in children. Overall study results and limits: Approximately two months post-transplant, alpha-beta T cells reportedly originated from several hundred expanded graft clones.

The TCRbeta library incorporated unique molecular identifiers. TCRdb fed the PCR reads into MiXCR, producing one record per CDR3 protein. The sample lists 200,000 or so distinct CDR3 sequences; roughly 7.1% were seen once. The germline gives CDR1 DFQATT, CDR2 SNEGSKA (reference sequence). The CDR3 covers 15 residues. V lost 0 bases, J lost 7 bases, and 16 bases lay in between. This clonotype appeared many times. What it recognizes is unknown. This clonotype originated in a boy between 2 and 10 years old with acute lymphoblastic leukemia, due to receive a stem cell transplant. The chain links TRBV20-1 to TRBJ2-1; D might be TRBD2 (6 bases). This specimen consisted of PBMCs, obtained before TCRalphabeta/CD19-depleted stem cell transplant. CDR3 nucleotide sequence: TGCAGTGCTAGAGAACCGACTAGAACAAAAAATGAGCAGTTCTTC. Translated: CSAREPTRTKNEQFF.